These 30 T cell receptor beta chains came from one sample sequenced in a study of T cell responses to AZD1222 COVID-19 vaccine. The table came from immunoSEQ multiplex PCR; TCRdb's copy has only in-frame clones and leaves some out. Of about 39,000 clones listed, approximately 85% are singletons. This sample comprised peripheral blood, obtained 28 days after the second dose of the MenACWY control vaccine. The receptor set was obtained from an adult who received the MenACWY meningococcal vaccine as a control.

The chain has TRBV4-2 and TRBJ2-7, with 8 bases lining up with TRBD2. The CDR3 is 15 residues long. Losses at the gene ends were 1 base for V and 3 bases for J; bases not matched to a gene: 5. The V gene's germline CDR1 is LGHNA and CDR2 YNFKEQ. CDR3: CASSQGLAGFYEQYF. The CDR3 bases are TGTGCCAGCAGCCAAGGGCTAGCGGGTTTCTACGAGCAGTACTTC.

The chain recombines TRBV11-2 with TRBJ2-2, with 8 positions matching TRBD2. V shed 5 bases, J shed 4 bases, and the junction held 6 bases outside the gene matches. Germline V gene lookup returns CDR1 SGHAT and CDR2 FQNNGV. The CDR3 runs 15 residues. The CDR3, as DNA: TGTGCCAGCAGCCCTATAGCGGGACGCACCGGGGAGCTGTTTTTT. Its protein is CASSPIAGRTGELFF. Looking up the rest from reference TRBV11-2 and TRBJ2-2 gives the full variable domain: EAGVAQSPRYKIIEKRQSVAFWCNPISGHATLYWYQQILGQGPKLLIQFQNNGVVDDSQLPKDRFSAERLKGVDSTLKIQPAKLEDSAVYLCASSPIAGRTGELFFGEGSRLTVL.

The chain is built from TRBV11-2 and TRBJ1-1; D gene ambiguous. Trimming stripped 1 base from V and 1 base from J, with 7 bases between. This CDR3 region has 14 residues. Germline V gene lookup returns CDR1 SGHAT and CDR2 FQNNGV. The CDR3 spells CASSLVGRNTEAFF. CDR3 DNA: TGTGCCAGCAGCTTAGTAGGACGGAACACTGAAGCTTTCTTT.

The chain uses TRBV7-3 and TRBJ2-2; TRBD1 agrees at 9 bases. Germline V CDR1 and CDR2: SGHTA, FQGTGA. J was trimmed by 3 bases and V by 5 bases; bases with no gene match: 4. The CDR3 has 15 amino acids. In DNA, the CDR3 is TGTGCCAGCAGCCTGGGACAGGGTGACACCGGGGAGCTGTTTTTT. Amino acids: CASSLGQGDTGELFF.

V and J are TRBV28 and TRBJ2-3, with D tentatively TRBD1 or TRBD2 (5 bases each). The CDR3 extends over 15 amino acids. With 5 bases removed from V and 0 bases from J, the gap between germline ends came to 12 bases. Germline V CDR1 and CDR2: MDHEN, SYDVKM. CDR3 region: CASSQPGPSTDTQYF. The CDR3 nucleotides read TGTGCCAGCAGTCAACCGGGACCTAGCACAGATACGCAGTATTTT.

This clone was recorded only once. The chain couples TRBV7-3 to TRBJ2-1; weak D call: TRBD2 (6 bases). The V gene lost 1 base and the J gene lost 8 bases, with 15 bases spanning the gap. Germline lookup yields CDR1 SGHTA and CDR2 FQGTGA. The CDR3 spans 15 residues. The CDR3 loop reads CASSLRRAQRDEQFF. The CDR3 region has the DNA TGTGCCAGCAGCTTAAGGAGGGCGCAGCGCGATGAGCAGTTCTTC.

The CDR3 here is CASSLGPLDPYNEQFF. The DNA of the CDR3 is TGTGCCAGCAGCTTAGGTCCGCTTGACCCCTACAATGAGCAGTTCTTC. The chain is built from TRBV11-2 and TRBJ2-1; D unclear. The germline V gene has CDR1 SGHAT and CDR2 FQNNGV. The CDR3 loop spans 16 amino acids. V lost 1 base and J lost 2, with 12 bases in between.

The chain is built from TRBV27 and TRBJ1-2; D might be TRBD1 (5 bases). V dropped 5 bases and J dropped 4 bases, with 11 bases sitting between them. CDR1 is MNHEY and CDR2 is SMNVEV in the germline V gene (reference sequence). This CDR3 is 13 amino acids long. The CDR3 region is CASSAGLIYGYTF. CDR3 DNA: TGTGCCAGCAGTGCGGGACTAATCTATGGCTACACCTTC.

This clone was seen only a few times. V gene TRBV7-9 combines with J gene TRBJ1-2, with a weak D call TRBD1 (5 bases). CDR1 is SEHNR and CDR2 is FQNEAQ in the germline V gene (reference sequence). The CDR3 is 15 amino acids. Trimming pared 5 bases from V and 2 bases from J, leaving 15 bases between. The DNA for the CDR3 is TGTGCCAGCAGCACGTTAGGGACGGACAACTATGGCTACACCTTC. Protein product: CASSTLGTDNYGYTF.

In its sample, this clone was seen a few times. This rearrangement joins TRBV5-4 to TRBJ1-3; TRBD1 is a possible D gene (5 bases). This CDR3 has 15 residues. The germline gives CDR1 SGHNT, CDR2 YYREEE (reference sequence). Trimming shortened V by 0 bases and J by 0 bases, and 7 bases separated the two germline ends. The CDR3 protein is CASSLVGPSGNTIYF. DNA for the CDR3: TGTGCCAGCAGCTTGGTGGGGCCCTCTGGAAACACCATATATTTT.

The chain is built from TRBV6-6 and TRBJ2-7, with D unresolved. Trimming removed 6 bases from V and 7 bases from J, with 13 bases in between. The CDR3 has 12 amino acids. Germline values: CDR1 MNHNY, CDR2 SVGAGI (reference sequence). CDR3 DNA sequence: TGTGCCAGCAGCAACCCTGCCGAGGAGCAGTACTTC. Protein product: CASSNPAEEQYF.

The chain employs TRBV28 and TRBJ1-5; D is ambiguous. V was trimmed by 3 bases and J by 9 bases, leaving 12 bases between them. The germline gives CDR1 MDHEN, CDR2 SYDVKM. The CDR3 totals 13 residues. DNA for the CDR3: TGTGCCAGCAGTTTGGACGGCTTGTGGCCCCAGCATTTT. Encoded protein: CASSLDGLWPQHF.

This rearrangement joins TRBV9 to TRBJ2-7; D gene unclear. V was cut by 3 bases and J by 5 bases, with 21 bases left in between. Germline-derived CDR1 and CDR2 are SGDLS and YYNGEE. The CDR3 extends over 16 amino acids. The CDR3 spells CASSGPLGGPLNEQYF. The CDR3 region has the DNA TGTGCCAGCAGCGGACCCCTTGGCGGCCCTCTGAACGAGCAGTACTTC.

This chain joins TRBV5-4 and TRBJ2-5, with 9 bases fitting TRBD1. CDR3 length equals 15 residues. The V gene's germline CDR1 is SGHNT and CDR2 YYREEE (reference sequence). After removal of 4 bases from V and 6 bases from J, the junction contained 10 bases not matched to a gene. CDR3 sequence reads: CASSPRTGAMKTQYF. In nucleotides, the CDR3 is TGTGCCAGCAGCCCCCGGACAGGGGCGATGAAGACCCAGTACTTC. Supplemented by reference TRBV5-4 and TRBJ2-5, the full variable domain reads ETGVTQSPTHLIKTRGQQVTLRCSSQSGHNTVSWYQQALGQGPQFIFQYYREEENGRGNFPPRFSGLQFPNYSSELNVNALELDDSALYLCASSPRTGAMKTQYFGPGTRLLVL.

This chain connects TRBV27 to TRBJ1-6; perhaps TRBD1 as D (6 bases). CDR3 length: 15 residues. CDR1 MNHEY and CDR2 SMNVEV come from the germline V gene (reference sequence). With 0 bases removed from V and 9 bases from J, the gap between germline ends came to 12 bases. The chain's CDR3 is CASSLSRQGSSPLHF. The CDR3 nucleotides are TGTGCCAGCAGTTTATCCCGGCAGGGGAGTTCACCCCTCCACTTT.

J is TRBJ2-5 and V is TRBV24-1; 13 bases map to TRBD2. After removal of 3 bases from V and 5 bases from J, the junction contained 5 bases not matched to a gene. Germline values: CDR1 KGHDR, CDR2 SFDVKD. The CDR3 has 16 amino acids. CDR3 sequence (DNA): TGTGCCACCAGTGATGTACTAGCGGGAGGGAAGGAGACCCAGTACTTC. The encoded protein is CATSDVLAGGKETQYF.

This chain uses TRBV7-9 with TRBJ2-3; 8 nucleotides match TRBD1. With 6 bases clipped from V and 3 bases from J, the junction kept 8 bases outside the gene matches. The CDR3 is 15 residues long. The germline V gene encodes CDR1 SEHNR and CDR2 FQNEAQ (reference sequence). CDR3 sequence: CASSRTGTWTDTQYF. In nucleotides, the CDR3 is TGTGCCAGCAGTCGGACAGGGACCTGGACAGATACGCAGTATTTT.

This chain links TRBV6-5 with TRBJ2-5; TRBD2 matches at 14 bases. The CDR3 contains 14 residues. Per the germline V gene, CDR1 is MNHEY and CDR2 is SVGAGI. V shed 8 bases and J 5 bases; nucleotides not matched to a gene: 4. As DNA, the CDR3 is TGTGCCAGCGGGGGACTAGCGGGAGATGAGACCCAGTACTTC. This encodes CASGGLAGDETQYF.

V and J are TRBV28 and TRBJ2-2; D gene uncertain. V was pared by 6 bases and J by 4 bases, with 9 bases between. Germline CDR1 reads MDHEN; CDR2 reads SYDVKM. This CDR3 spans 13 amino acids. The CDR3 DNA is TGTGCCAGCAGGTCCCTCCCCACCGGGGAGCTGTTTTTT. This gives the protein CASRSLPTGELFF.

This chain joins TRBV5-1 and TRBJ2-5, with TRBD2 as a possible D gene (6 bases). The CDR3 runs 14 residues. V was shortened by 0 bases and J by 7 bases, with 13 bases between the two germline ends. Germline CDR1 SGHRS, CDR2 YFSETQ. The CDR3 DNA reads TGCGCCAGCAGCTTGGAACTAGCTCCAGGGACCCAGTACTTC. It yields the protein CASSLELAPGTQYF.

In its sample, this clone was seen a few times. J is TRBJ2-7 and V is TRBV28; 9 bases agree with TRBD1. V was pared by 5 bases and J by 3 bases, with 8 bases of the junction left unmatched. The CDR3 has 15 amino acids. CDR1 MDHEN and CDR2 SYDVKM come from the germline V gene. CDR3 nucleotide sequence: TGTGCCAGCAGTCCTCCCGGGACAGGGCTCTACGAGCAGTACTTC. It is translated as CASSPPGTGLYEQYF.

This clone was recorded a few times. J is TRBJ2-7 and V is TRBV7-2, with D possibly being TRBD1 (7 bases). The germline CDR1 and CDR2 sequences are SGHTA and FQGNSA. This CDR3 region has 16 residues. Trimming pared 1 base from V and 3 bases from J, leaving 16 bases between. The CDR3 protein is CASSLGYRGGSYEQYF. CDR3 bases: TGTGCCAGCAGCTTAGGGTACAGGGGAGGAAGCTACGAGCAGTACTTC.

The chain couples TRBV10-1 to TRBJ2-7; maybe TRBD2 (5 bases). The CDR3 spans 14 residues. V was clipped by 2 bases and J by 3 bases, with 11 bases between them. Per the germline V gene, CDR1 is WNHNN and CDR2 is SYGVQD (reference sequence). Here the CDR3 DNA reads TGCGCCAGCAGTGAGGCCAGCGGAGGCTACGAGCAGTACTTC. Its translation: CASSEASGGYEQYF.

The V gene is TRBV5-6, the J gene TRBJ2-3, with 7 bases that match TRBD1. CDR3 length: 15 residues. Germline CDR1 SGHDT, CDR2 YYEEEE. After removal of 5 bases from V and 7 bases from J, the junction contained 13 bases not matched to a gene. In nucleotides, the CDR3 is TGTGCCAGCAGTCGTGGGACAGAGATTTTTAATACGCAGTATTTT. Translation: CASSRGTEIFNTQYF.

The chain combines TRBV7-6 with TRBJ1-1; tentatively, D is TRBD1 (6 bases). Germline CDR1 and CDR2: SGHVS and FNYEAQ. The CDR3 contains 15 residues. V was trimmed by 5 bases and J by 3 bases, leaving 16 bases between them. CDR3 amino acids: CASSKLQGGDTEAFF. Written as DNA, the CDR3 is TGTGCCAGCAGCAAGTTACAGGGTGGGGACACTGAAGCTTTCTTT.

The chain is built from TRBV27 and TRBJ2-6, with 7 bases identical to TRBD1. Per the germline V gene, CDR1 is MNHEY and CDR2 is SMNVEV (reference sequence). J gave up 2 bases and V 5 bases, and 9 bases lay outside the gene matches. This CDR3 has 17 residues. The DNA for the CDR3 is TGTGCCAGCAGTACAGGACAGGTATCGACTGGGGCCAACGTCCTGACTTTC. As protein: CASSTGQVSTGANVLTF.

The genes are TRBV5-1 and TRBJ1-2; tentative D call: TRBD1 (5 bases). From germline, CDR1 is SGHRS and CDR2 YFSETQ. CDR3 size: 14 residues. V was cut by 1 base and J by 3 bases, with 10 bases left in between. CDR3 region: CASSLSTDYYGYTF. CDR3 DNA: TGCGCCAGCAGCTTGTCGACAGACTACTATGGCTACACCTTC.

This clone appeared once. This chain's CDR3 is CASSIQGRREQYF. The CDR3 DNA sequence: TGTGCCAGTAGTATCCAGGGGCGAAGGGAGCAGTACTTC. This rearrangement joins TRBV19 to TRBJ2-7; weak D call: TRBD1 (6 bases). CDR1 is LNHDA, CDR2 SQIVND, per germline (reference sequence). There are 13 residues in the CDR3. Trimming stripped 3 bases from V and 7 bases from J, with 13 bases between.

The chain carries TRBV21-1 and TRBJ2-1; TRBD2 is the table's D call and was not checked against the DNA. TRBV21-1 is labeled a pseudogene. This CDR3 is 16 amino acids long. The CDR3 loop is CASSKGKEPNYNEQFF. CDR3 sequence (DNA): TGTGCCAGCAGCAAAGGGAAGGAGCCTAATTACAATGAGCAGTTCTTC.

This chain joins TRBV7-9 and TRBJ2-7; no clear D gene. Germline-derived CDR1 and CDR2 are SEHNR and FQNEAQ (reference sequence). Between the trimmed V and J ends, which lost 2 bases and 6 bases, there was a span of 8 bases. CDR3 size: 12 residues. CDR3 sequence reads: CASSLRGSEQYF. The DNA for the CDR3 is TGTGCCAGCAGCTTAAGAGGATCCGAGCAGTACTTC.